Listed here are 13 T cell receptor beta chains from one sample, sequenced in a study of shared clonotypes between healthy human individuals. Data came from immunoSEQ multiplex PCR; TCRdb stores just in-frame clones and leaves some out. The sample lists 2 million to 2.5 million clones, approximately 94% seen once, with more than 0.1% in the top ten. Sequenced material: naive CD4+ T cells sorted from blood. Subset specified: CD45RA+ positively selected. The receptor set was obtained from a man between 18 and 35 years old in good health.

The gene calls are TRBV7-2 and TRBJ2-1; D remains ambiguous. The CDR3 runs 15 residues. V gave up 3 bases and J gave up 2 bases, with 11 bases separating them. Per germline, CDR1 SGHTA and CDR2 FQGNSA. CDR3 residues: CASSLRQLPYNEQFF. The CDR3 DNA reads TGTGCCAGCAGCTTGAGGCAGTTACCCTACAATGAGCAGTTCTTC.

The chain employs TRBV5-4 and TRBJ2-7; 14 nucleotides match TRBD2. The CDR3 length is 15 residues. V was clipped by 10 bases and J by 4 bases; unmatched bases: 10. Germline V gene sequence: CDR1 SGHNT, CDR2 YYREEE (reference sequence). The CDR3 loop is CAGGTSGSPAYEQYF. The CDR3 region has the DNA TGTGCCGGAGGGACTAGCGGGAGTCCCGCGTACGAGCAGTACTTC.

The chain uses TRBV5-5 and TRBJ1-5; D unclear. There are 14 residues in the CDR3. Trimming shortened V by 4 bases and J by 0 bases, and 8 bases separated the two germline ends. Germline loops: CDR1 SGHKS, CDR2 YYEKEE (reference sequence). The CDR3 protein is CASSLSDSNQPQHF. In DNA form, the CDR3 reads TGTGCCAGCAGCCTGAGCGATAGCAATCAGCCCCAGCATTTT.

V usage is TRBV19 and J usage is TRBJ1-1; D is perhaps TRBD1 (6 bases). V shed 6 bases and J shed 0 bases, with 23 bases lying between them. This CDR3 spans 18 amino acids. The germline CDR1 and CDR2 sequences are LNHDA and SQIVND (reference sequence). The CDR3 loop is CASRGPFVAGAMNTEAFF. CDR3 nucleotide sequence: TGTGCCAGTAGGGGACCATTCGTGGCGGGGGCCATGAACACTGAAGCTTTCTTT.

The V and J genes are TRBV7-9 and TRBJ2-1, with D perhaps matching TRBD2 (7 bases). CDR3 size: 15 residues. Germline V gene data show CDR1 as SEHNR and CDR2 as FQNEAQ (reference sequence). The V end lost 6 bases, the J end lost 7 bases, and 19 bases lay between the germline ends. The CDR3 loop is CASSPRGSGTNEQFF. Here the CDR3 DNA reads TGTGCCAGCAGTCCCAGGGGCAGCGGGACGAATGAGCAGTTCTTC.

The J gene is TRBJ2-7, the V gene TRBV9, with 8 bases matching TRBD2. V lost 6 bases to trimming and J lost 0 bases; unmatched junction nucleotides: 8. Germline V gene lookup returns CDR1 SGDLS and CDR2 YYNGEE. CDR3 size: 15 residues. CDR3 bases: TGTGCCAGCACCCCGGGGGGGCTGAACTCCTACGAGCAGTACTTC. This translates into CASTPGGLNSYEQYF.

Note on this clone: One end of the junction varies from germline; a read error may be responsible. The chain carries TRBV6-1 and TRBJ2-7, with a weak D call TRBD2 (7 bases). The CDR3 covers 14 residues. The germline V gene encodes CDR1 MNHNS and CDR2 SASEGT. The CDR3 nucleotides are TGTGCCAGCAGGGGCGGGGGCTGGTCCTACGTGCAGTACTTC. It is translated as CASRGGGWSYVQYF.

The chain combines TRBV10-3 with TRBJ2-1, with D possibly matching TRBD2 (5 bases). Germline CDR1 and CDR2: ENHRY and SYGVKD. The CDR3 spans 14 residues. Trimming stripped 8 bases from V and 4 bases from J, with 15 bases between. CDR3 nucleotide sequence: TGTGCCATCGGTAAGGACCCGGGATACAATGAGCAGTTCTTC. Translation gives CAIGKDPGYNEQFF.

This clone was counted once. The gene calls are TRBV18 and TRBJ2-7, with 8 bases matching TRBD1. Germline V gene data show CDR1 as KGHSH and CDR2 as LQKENI. The V gene end was trimmed by 5 bases and the J gene end by 0 bases; junction bases not matched to a gene: 3. The CDR3 runs to 14 residues. The CDR3 DNA follows: TGTGCCAGCTCAACCGGACAGGGCTCCTACGAGCAGTACTTC. This codes for CASSTGQGSYEQYF.

V gene TRBV30 combines with J gene TRBJ1-6; D is undetermined. In germline, CDR1 is GTSNPN, CDR2 SVGIG (reference sequence). The CDR3 extends over 15 amino acids. The ends were cut back, 3 bases at V and 3 bases at J, with 12 bases in the middle. DNA for the CDR3: TGTGCCTGGAGCCCCCGGGCCATCTATAATTCACCCCTCCACTTT. Translating it yields CAWSPRAIYNSPLHF.

The chain carries TRBV7-8 and TRBJ2-7, with 9 bases matching TRBD1. Germline values: CDR1 SGHVS, CDR2 FQNEAQ. The CDR3 sequence is 15 residues long. V lost 2 bases and J lost 5; bases outside the gene matches: 7. The CDR3 sequence: CASSLSGQGSHEQYF. In DNA form, the CDR3 reads TGTGCCAGCAGCTTAAGCGGACAGGGGTCGCACGAGCAGTACTTC.

This sequence joins TRBV15 and TRBJ1-1; D ambiguous. This CDR3 has 16 amino acids. Trimming took 0 bases from V and 1 from J, leaving 12 bases between them. From germline, CDR1 is LNHNV and CDR2 YYDKDF (reference sequence). The CDR3 DNA sequence: TGTGCCACCAGCAGAGATTCCCCACGGGGGAACACTGAAGCTTTCTTT. It translates to CATSRDSPRGNTEAFF.

This sequence joins TRBV4-1 and TRBJ2-3, with D unresolved. CDR1 is MGHRA and CDR2 is YSYEKL in the germline V gene. The V and J ends lost 2 bases and 0 bases respectively, with 9 bases between them. This CDR3 has 15 amino acids. The CDR3 DNA is TGCGCCAGCAGCCAATCACGGGCTAGCACAGATACGCAGTATTTT. Translating gives CASSQSRASTDTQYF.